The present entry profiles one T cell receptor (beta chain) with its context. Its specificity is unknown. Libraries were prepared by immunoSEQ multiplex PCR; TCRdb keeps only in-frame clonotypes and omits some of them. This sample has over 100,000 clones, with around 89% found just once. V was clipped by 1 base and J by 9 bases; unmatched bases: 19. Germline assignment: CDR1 SGHKS and CDR2 YYEKEE (reference sequence). The CDR3 is made up of 18 amino acids. These data belong to a study of radiotherapy plus CTLA-4 blockade in lung cancer. Whole-study results and caveats: Reported findings show early blood T cell clone dynamics, with interferon-beta, best predicted response.

The gene calls are TRBV5-5 and TRBJ2-5, with 9 bases that match TRBD1. The sample here was peripheral blood, taken from a patient treated with radiotherapy plus ipilimumab. This sequence originates from a human donor with non-small cell lung cancer that progressed on radiotherapy plus ipilimumab. This CDR3 reads CASSLYNRDRVIGVAQYF. Here the CDR3 DNA reads TGTGCCAGCAGCTTGTACAACCGGGACAGGGTAATCGGGGTGGCCCAGTACTTC. Filled out from reference TRBV5-5 and TRBJ2-5, the complete variable domain reads DAGVTQSPTHLIKTRGQQVTLRCSPISGHKSVSWYQQVLGQGPQFIFQYYEKEERGRGNFPDRFSARQFPNYSSELNVNALLLGDSALYLCASSLYNRDRVIGVAQYFGPGTRLLVL.